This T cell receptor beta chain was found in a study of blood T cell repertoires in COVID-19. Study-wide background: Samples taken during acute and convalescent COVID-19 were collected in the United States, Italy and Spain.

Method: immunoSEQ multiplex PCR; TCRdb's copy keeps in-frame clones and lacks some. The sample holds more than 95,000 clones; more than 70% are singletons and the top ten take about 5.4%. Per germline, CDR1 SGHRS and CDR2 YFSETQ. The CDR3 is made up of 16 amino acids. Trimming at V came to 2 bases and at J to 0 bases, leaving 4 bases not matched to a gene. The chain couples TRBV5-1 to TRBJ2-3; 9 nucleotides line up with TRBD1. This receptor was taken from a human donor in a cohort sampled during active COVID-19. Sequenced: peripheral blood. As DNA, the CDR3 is TGCGCCAGCAGCTTCGGGACAGGGACTAGCACAGATACGCAGTATTTT. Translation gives CASSFGTGTSTDTQYF. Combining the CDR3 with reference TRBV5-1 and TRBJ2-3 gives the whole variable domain KAGVTQTPRYLIKTRGQQVTLSCSPISGHRSVSWYQQTPGQGLQFLFEYFSETQRNKGNFPGRFSGRQFSNSRSEMNVSTLELGDSALYLCASSFGTGTSTDTQYFGPGTRLTVL.